This T cell receptor (beta chain) was sequenced during a study of Graves' ophthalmopathy and Graves' hyperthyroidism. Trimming removed 1 base from V and 5 bases from J; junction bases left unmatched: 8. CDR3 size: 15 residues. Per the germline V gene, CDR1 is SGDLS and CDR2 is YYNGEE. The diagnosis combined clinical symptoms, thyroxine, TRAb, thyroid ultrasound and orbital computed tomography scans. RNA transcripts yielded amplified TCR beta CDR3 regions. A first-round RT-PCR used HTBI primers, followed by a second-round multiplex PCR. TCRdb passed the multiplex PCR reads through MiXCR, listing each CDR3 protein once. The sample has hundreds of thousands of distinct CDR3 sequences; approximately 39% are singletons.

J is TRBJ2-5 and V is TRBV9, with 7 bases matching TRBD2. The clonotype was recovered from an adult man with Graves' ophthalmopathy. The material sequenced was peripheral blood. Here the CDR3 reads CASSVRGERSETQYF. The CDR3 DNA reads as TGTGCCAGCAGCGTACGGGGGGAGAGGTCGGAGACCCAGTACTTC. The variable domain in full, completed from reference TRBV9 and TRBJ2-5, reads DSGVTQTPKHLITATGQRVTLRCSPRSGDLSVYWYQQSLDQGLQFLIQYYNGEERAKGNILERFSAQQFPDLHSELNLSSLELGDSALYFCASSVRGERSETQYFGPGTRLLVL.